This T cell receptor beta chain emerged from a study of blood T cells in healthy people across ages (dated by TCRdb to 2015 to 2017). About the study as a whole: In model experiments, template switching captured roughly one uniquely barcoded TCR beta cDNA molecule for every two T cells. The study measured age-related changes in TCR beta repertoire diversity using deep sequencing normalized with unique cDNA molecular identifiers. The donors were split into four age groups: young (average around 16 years), middle-aged (more than 35), aged (more than 60) and long-lived (roughly 88). Donors of different ages were randomly distributed across sequencing lanes to avoid experimental bias. For two donors (one aged 18 to 30 and one aged 80 or older), the study analyzed two additional independent replicas of 1 million unique cDNA reads from the same blood draw. Findings and caveats that apply to the study as a whole: As age increased, observed TCR beta diversity per million T cells dropped in a roughly linear way, and a significant reduction was already evident by age 40. Since profiling was done on bulk unsorted PBMCs, naive and antigen-experienced compartments could not be conclusively compared. There was a strong correlation between observed TCR beta diversity and the percentage of naive T cells measured by flow cytometry. Because the CMV infection status of the donors was unknown, age-related changes in expanded clonotypes may potentially have been confounded. Compared with the aged group, more naive CD4+ T cells, fewer expanded clones and increased TCR diversity were shown by the long-lived group, suggesting age selection. Estimates of total diversity from one million sequenced T cells were regarded as lower bounds and underestimates.

This clonotype has just a few counts. Its antigen has not been determined. At one end, the junction sequence differs from germline, possibly due to a read error. Donors were a few dozen systemically healthy Caucasian individuals from Russia aged roughly 6 to 90 years. Each donor gave approximately 9.3 milliliters of peripheral blood, collected into EDTA-treated Vacutainer tubes. Ficoll-Paque density-gradient centrifugation was used to isolate PBMCs, with at least 6 million obtained per sample. Total RNA was extracted from PBMCs with Trizol reagent, with at least 6 micrograms obtained per sample. The percentages of naive CD45RAhigh/CD27high T cells were determined by flow cytometry on a PBMC aliquot from every donor. The library was generated by 5' RACE. Sequencing used an Illumina HiSeq 2500. The second PCR ran for roughly 7 to 11 cycles and used a J-beta primer mix along with a sample-barcoded 5' primer. A template-switch 5' adaptor carrying 12 random nucleotides introduced a unique molecular identifier onto each TCR beta cDNA molecule. Each sample yielded at least 2.5 million CDR3-containing paired-end reads. The Mint cDNA synthesis kit, primed by a TRBC-specific oligonucleotide, was used to synthesize first-strand cDNA from all RNA. After uracil-DNA glycosylase treatment, a first 18-cycle PCR used universal primers M1SS and BC2_uni_R on all cDNA. In the source study's methods: For normalization, 1 million high-quality reads were randomly selected from each sample, with every read carrying a distinct molecular identifier. Reads sharing molecular identifiers were discarded rather than binned into consensus sequences. MiTCR, set to a Q25 quality threshold and the strictest error-elimination algorithm, was used for CDR3 identification, clonotype clustering and error correction. A nonparametric unseen species model using Euler transformation provided a lower-bound estimate of total TCR beta diversity. TCRdb took the public reads, trimmed them with fastp at Q25, ran MiXCR for clone calling and kept in-frame beta chains. Each entry is one CDR3 protein sequence, shown with its most common DNA and genes. The V and J calls were determined by TCRdb, not by the authors. This sample comprises 1.5 million to 2 million distinct CDR3 sequences, roughly 50% of them detected only once. About 2.1% of the sample rests with the top ten.

The CDR3 holds 14 amino acids from the cysteine to the phenylalanine. Only the CDR3 region is kept as DNA, spanning 42 bases read in frame from base 1. The germline V gene yields SGHTA for CDR1 and FQGNSA for CDR2. Recombination connected TRBV7-2 to TRBJ2-3; TRBD1 could be the D gene, as 6 bases match. The sequence was collected from a woman aged 35 to 49 in good health. Specimen: blood. The nucleotides are TGCGCCAGCAGCTCCAGGGGTACAACAGATACGCAGTATTTT. Its amino acids are CASSSRGTTDTQYF.